This T cell receptor beta chain was retrieved from a study of technical replicates of blood from a handful of donors. CDR1 is MNHEY, CDR2 SVGAGI, per germline. The CDR3 has 13 amino acids. J gave up 8 bases and V 4 bases, and 6 bases lay outside the gene matches. The method was immunoSEQ multiplex PCR; TCRdb's version includes in-frame clones alone and lacks a portion of them. The sample includes roughly 71,000 clones, roughly 96% of them seen just once. The receptor was isolated from a human donor in good health. Sequencing input: T cells isolated from PBMCs. V gene TRBV6-5 combines with J gene TRBJ1-2; 8 nucleotides agree with TRBD1. CDR3 region: CASSLKDRAGYTF. In DNA, the CDR3 is TGTGCCAGCAGTTTAAAGGACAGGGCGGGCTACACCTTC.